This entry concerns a single T cell receptor (beta chain). Every donor was a healthy Caucasian. TCRdb itself ran the 5' RACE reads through MiXCR, one entry per CDR3 protein. The table records roughly 250,000 distinct CDR3 sequences, more than 13% of them present only once. The sample originates from a study of identical twins. V was pared by 5 bases and J by 5 bases, with 7 bases of the junction left unmatched. The CDR3 consists of 14 residues. Sequenced: memory (CD45RO+) T cells sorted from blood. The chain employs TRBV12-3 or TRBV12-4 and TRBJ2-5; TRBD2 matches 8 bases. This sequence was found in a woman aged 18-29 years in good health. CDR3 in amino acids: CASSPTGGDETQYF. In DNA form, the CDR3 reads TGTGCCAGCAGTCCGACGGGGGGGGACGAGACCCAGTACTTC.